This TCR beta chain was retrieved from a study of T cell responses to AZD1222 COVID-19 vaccine. The germline CDR1 and CDR2 sequences are LNHDA and SQIVND (reference sequence). This CDR3 spans 15 amino acids. With 4 bases removed from V and 5 bases from J, the gap between germline ends came to 17 bases. Here immunoSEQ multiplex PCR was the method, and the copy in TCRdb shows in-frame clones only, minus some. The table records 200,000 or so clones, about 94% of them present only once. The chain couples TRBV19 to TRBJ1-2, with a possible D match to TRBD1 (5 bases). This clonotype originated in an adult who received the AZD1222 COVID-19 vaccine. The source material was peripheral blood, sampled 28 days after the second AZD1222 dose. In nucleotides, the CDR3 is TGTGCCAGTAGTAATAGACAGATTACACGATATGGCTACACCTTC. Translating gives CASSNRQITRYGYTF.